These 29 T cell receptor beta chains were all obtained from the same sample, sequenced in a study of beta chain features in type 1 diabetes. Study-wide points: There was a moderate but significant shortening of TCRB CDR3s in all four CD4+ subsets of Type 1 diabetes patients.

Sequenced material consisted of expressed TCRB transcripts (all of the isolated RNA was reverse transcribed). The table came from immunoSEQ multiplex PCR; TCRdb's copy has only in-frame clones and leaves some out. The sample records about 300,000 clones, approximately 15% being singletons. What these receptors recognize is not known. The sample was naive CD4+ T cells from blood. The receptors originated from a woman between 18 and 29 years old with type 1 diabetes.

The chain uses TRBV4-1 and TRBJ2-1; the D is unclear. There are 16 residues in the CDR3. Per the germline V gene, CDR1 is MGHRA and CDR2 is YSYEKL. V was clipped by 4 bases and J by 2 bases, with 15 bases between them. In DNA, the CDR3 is TGCGCCAGCAGCCGAGATGCGACGAGCGCCTACAATGAGCAGTTCTTC. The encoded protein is CASSRDATSAYNEQFF.

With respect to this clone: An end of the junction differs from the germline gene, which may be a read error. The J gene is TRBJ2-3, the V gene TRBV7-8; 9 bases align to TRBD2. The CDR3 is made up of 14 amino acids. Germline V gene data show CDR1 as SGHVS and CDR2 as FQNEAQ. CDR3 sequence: CTSSFSGSPDTQYF. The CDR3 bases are TGTACCAGCAGCTTTAGCGGGAGTCCAGATACGCAGTATTTT.

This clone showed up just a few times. This CDR3 reads CASSLVTRLGNTGELFF. CDR3 coding DNA: TGCGCCAGCAGCTTGGTCACTAGACTCGGGAACACCGGGGAGCTGTTTTTT. This chain links TRBV5-1 with TRBJ2-2; TRBD2 is a possible D gene (5 bases). V lost 0 bases and J 1 base, leaving 13 bases between the germline ends. This CDR3 is built from 17 residues. Germline V CDR1 and CDR2: SGHRS, YFSETQ.

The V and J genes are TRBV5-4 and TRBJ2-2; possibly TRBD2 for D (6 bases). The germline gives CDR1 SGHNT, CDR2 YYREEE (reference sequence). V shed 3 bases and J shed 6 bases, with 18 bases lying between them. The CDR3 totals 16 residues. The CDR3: CASSSPGLLGPGELFF. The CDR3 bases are TGTGCCAGCAGCTCACCGGGACTCCTGGGCCCCGGGGAGCTGTTTTTT.

The CDR3: CASSLATGPYEQYV. The DNA for the CDR3 is TGTGCCAGCAGCTTAGCCACAGGTCCCTACGAGCAGTACGTC. The V and J genes are TRBV7-9 and TRBJ2-7, with D perhaps matching TRBD1 (5 bases). Trimming removed 0 bases from V and 2 bases from J, with 8 bases in between. Germline CDR1 SEHNR, CDR2 FQNEAQ (reference sequence). The CDR3 runs 14 residues.

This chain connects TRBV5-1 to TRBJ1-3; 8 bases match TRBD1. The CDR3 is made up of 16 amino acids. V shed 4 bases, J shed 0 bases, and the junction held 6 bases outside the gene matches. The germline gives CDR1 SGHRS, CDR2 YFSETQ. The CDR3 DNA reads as TGCGCCAGCAGCGTGGACAGGGCTTCCTCTGGAAACACCATATATTTT. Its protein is CASSVDRASSGNTIYF.

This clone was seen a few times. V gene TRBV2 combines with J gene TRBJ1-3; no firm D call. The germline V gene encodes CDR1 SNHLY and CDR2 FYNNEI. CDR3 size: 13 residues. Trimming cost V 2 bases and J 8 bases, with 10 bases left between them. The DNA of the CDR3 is TGTGCCAGCAGTGAATCGGGTTGGGACACCATATATTTT. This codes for CASSESGWDTIYF.

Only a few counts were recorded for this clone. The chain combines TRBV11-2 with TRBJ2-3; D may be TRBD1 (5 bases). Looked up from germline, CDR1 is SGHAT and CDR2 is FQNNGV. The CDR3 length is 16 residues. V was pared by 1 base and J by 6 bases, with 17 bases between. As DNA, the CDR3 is TGTGCCAGCAGCTTAGCCCCTTCCCAGGGCGCCGATACGCAGTATTTT. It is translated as CASSLAPSQGADTQYF.

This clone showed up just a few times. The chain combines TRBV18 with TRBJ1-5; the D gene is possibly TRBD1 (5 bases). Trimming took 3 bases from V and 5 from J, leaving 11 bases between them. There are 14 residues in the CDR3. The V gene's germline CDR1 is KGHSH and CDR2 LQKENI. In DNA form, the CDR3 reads TGTGCCAGCTCACCCCCGGGGGGAGATCAGCCCCAGCATTTT. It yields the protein CASSPPGGDQPQHF.

As DNA, the CDR3 is TGCGCCAGCAGCGGGACTAGCGGGAGCCAGAAAGAGACCCAGTACTTC. Translated, it gives CASSGTSGSQKETQYF. The chain has TRBV5-1 and TRBJ2-5; 14 bases map to TRBD2. Germline values: CDR1 SGHRS, CDR2 YFSETQ. CDR3 length equals 16 residues. V lost 4 bases to trimming and J lost 3 bases; unmatched junction nucleotides: 5. Complete variable domain (other parts from reference TRBV5-1 and TRBJ2-5): KAGVTQTPRYLIKTRGQQVTLSCSPISGHRSVSWYQQTPGQGLQFLFEYFSETQRNKGNFPGRFSGRQFSNSRSEMNVSTLELGDSALYLCASSGTSGSQKETQYFGPGTRLLVL.

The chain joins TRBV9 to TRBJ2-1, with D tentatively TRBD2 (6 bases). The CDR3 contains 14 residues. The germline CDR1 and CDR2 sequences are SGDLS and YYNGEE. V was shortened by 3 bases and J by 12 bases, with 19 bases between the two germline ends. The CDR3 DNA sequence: TGTGCCAGCAGCGGGAGGGCCCAGGCGAAGGGGCAGTTCTTC. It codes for CASSGRAQAKGQFF.

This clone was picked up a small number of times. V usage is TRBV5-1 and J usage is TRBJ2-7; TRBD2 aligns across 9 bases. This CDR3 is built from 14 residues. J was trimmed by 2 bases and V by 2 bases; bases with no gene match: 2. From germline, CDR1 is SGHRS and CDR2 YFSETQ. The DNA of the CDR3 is TGCGCCAGCAGCTTCACTAGCGGGCCCTACGAGCAGTACTTC. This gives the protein CASSFTSGPYEQYF.

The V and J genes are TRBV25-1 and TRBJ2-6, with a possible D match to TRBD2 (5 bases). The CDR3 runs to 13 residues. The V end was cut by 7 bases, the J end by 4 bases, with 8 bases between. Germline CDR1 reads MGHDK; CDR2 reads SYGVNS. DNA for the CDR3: TGTGCCAGCAATAGCGCGGGGGCCAACGTCCTGACTTTC. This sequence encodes CASNSAGANVLTF.

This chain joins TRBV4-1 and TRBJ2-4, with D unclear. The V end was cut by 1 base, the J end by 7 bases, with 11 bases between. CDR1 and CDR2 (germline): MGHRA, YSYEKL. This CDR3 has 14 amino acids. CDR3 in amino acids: CASSQGRGWNIQYF. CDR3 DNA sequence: TGCGCCAGCAGCCAAGGCCGAGGTTGGAACATTCAGTACTTC.

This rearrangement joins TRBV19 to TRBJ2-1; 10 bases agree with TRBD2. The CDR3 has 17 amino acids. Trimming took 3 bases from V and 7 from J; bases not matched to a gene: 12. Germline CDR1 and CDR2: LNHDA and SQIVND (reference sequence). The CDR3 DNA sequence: TGTGCCAGTAGTATGAGGGGAGCGGGAGGGCCGGGGAATGAGCAGTTCTTC. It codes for CASSMRGAGGPGNEQFF.

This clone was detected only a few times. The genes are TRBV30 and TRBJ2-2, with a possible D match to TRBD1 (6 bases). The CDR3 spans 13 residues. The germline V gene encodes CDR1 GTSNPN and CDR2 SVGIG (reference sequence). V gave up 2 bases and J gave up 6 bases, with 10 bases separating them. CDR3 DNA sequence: TGTGCCTGGAGTCCCAGGGGCGCCGGGGAGCTGTTTTTT. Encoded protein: CAWSPRGAGELFF.

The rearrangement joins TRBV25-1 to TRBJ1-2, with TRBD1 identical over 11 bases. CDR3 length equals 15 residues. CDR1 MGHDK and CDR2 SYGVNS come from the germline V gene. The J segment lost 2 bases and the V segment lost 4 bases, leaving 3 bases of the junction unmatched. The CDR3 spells CASSVGQGVNYGYTF. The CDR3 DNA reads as TGTGCCAGCAGTGTGGGACAGGGGGTGAACTATGGCTACACCTTC.

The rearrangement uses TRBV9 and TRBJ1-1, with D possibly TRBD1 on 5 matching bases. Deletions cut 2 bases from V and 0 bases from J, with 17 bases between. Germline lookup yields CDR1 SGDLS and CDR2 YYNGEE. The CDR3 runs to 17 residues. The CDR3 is CASSVTESFRVNTEAFF. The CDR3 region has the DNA TGTGCCAGCAGCGTCACAGAGAGCTTCAGGGTGAACACTGAAGCTTTCTTT.

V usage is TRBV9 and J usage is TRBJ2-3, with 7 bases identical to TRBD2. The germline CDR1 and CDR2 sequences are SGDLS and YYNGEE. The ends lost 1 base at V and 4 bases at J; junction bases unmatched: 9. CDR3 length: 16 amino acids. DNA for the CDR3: TGTGCCAGCAGCGTATGGGAGGGATCCCCGGCAGATACGCAGTATTTT. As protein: CASSVWEGSPADTQYF.

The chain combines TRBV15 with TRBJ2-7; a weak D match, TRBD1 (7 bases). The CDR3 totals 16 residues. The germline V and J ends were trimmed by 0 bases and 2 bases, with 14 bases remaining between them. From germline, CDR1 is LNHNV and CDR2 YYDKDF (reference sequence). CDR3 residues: CATSRERGTAPYEQYF. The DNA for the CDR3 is TGTGCCACCAGCAGAGAACGGGGGACAGCTCCCTACGAGCAGTACTTC.

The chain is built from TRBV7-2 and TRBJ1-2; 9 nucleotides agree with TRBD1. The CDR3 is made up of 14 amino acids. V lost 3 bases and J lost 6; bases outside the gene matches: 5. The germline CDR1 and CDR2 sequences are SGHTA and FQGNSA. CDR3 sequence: CASSLRRDRDGYTF. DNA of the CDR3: TGTGCCAGCAGCTTGAGACGGGACAGGGATGGCTACACCTTC.

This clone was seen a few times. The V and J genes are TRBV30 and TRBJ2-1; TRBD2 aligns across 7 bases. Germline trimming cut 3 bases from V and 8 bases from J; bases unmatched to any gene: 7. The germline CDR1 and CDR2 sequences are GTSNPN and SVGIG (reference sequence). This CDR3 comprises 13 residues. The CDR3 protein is CAWSPRLADEQFF. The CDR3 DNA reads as TGTGCCTGGAGCCCCCGACTAGCCGATGAGCAGTTCTTC.

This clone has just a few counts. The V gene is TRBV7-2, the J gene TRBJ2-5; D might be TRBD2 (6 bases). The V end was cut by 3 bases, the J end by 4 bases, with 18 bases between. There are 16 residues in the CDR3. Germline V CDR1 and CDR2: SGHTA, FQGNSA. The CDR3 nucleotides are TGTGCCAGCAGCTTCAATCCCCGCGGGATTCCAGAGACCCAGTACTTC. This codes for CASSFNPRGIPETQYF.

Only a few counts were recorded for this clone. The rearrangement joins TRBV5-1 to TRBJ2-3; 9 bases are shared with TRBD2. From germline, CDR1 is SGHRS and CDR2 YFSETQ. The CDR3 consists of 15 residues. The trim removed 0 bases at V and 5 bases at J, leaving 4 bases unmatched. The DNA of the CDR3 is TGCGCCAGCAGCTTGGCTTTGCGGGAGGGAGATACGCAGTATTTT. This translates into CASSLALREGDTQYF.

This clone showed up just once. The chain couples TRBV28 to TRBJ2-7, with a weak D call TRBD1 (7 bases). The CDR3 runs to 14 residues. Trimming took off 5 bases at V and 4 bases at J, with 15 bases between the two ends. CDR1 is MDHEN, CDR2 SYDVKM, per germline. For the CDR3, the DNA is TGTGCCAGCAGTCGACAGGGACTCCCTTACGAGCAGTACTTC. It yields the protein CASSRQGLPYEQYF.

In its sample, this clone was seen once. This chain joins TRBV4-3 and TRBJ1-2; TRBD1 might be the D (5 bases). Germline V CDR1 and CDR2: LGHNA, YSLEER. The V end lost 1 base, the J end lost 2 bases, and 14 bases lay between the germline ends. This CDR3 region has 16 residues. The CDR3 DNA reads TGCGCCAGCAGCCAAGGGCAGGGACGGGGGAACTATGGCTACACCTTC. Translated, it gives CASSQGQGRGNYGYTF.

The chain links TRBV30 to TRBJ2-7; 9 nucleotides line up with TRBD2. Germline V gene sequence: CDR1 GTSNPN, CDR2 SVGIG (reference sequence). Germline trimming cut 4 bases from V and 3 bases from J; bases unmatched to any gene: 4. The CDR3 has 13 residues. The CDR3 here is CAWTSGIYYEQYF. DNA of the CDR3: TGTGCCTGGACTAGCGGGATCTACTACGAGCAGTACTTC.

The CDR3 nucleotides read TGTGCCAGCAGCTCCGGGACTAGCGGTAATGAGCAGTTCTTC. Translation: CASSSGTSGNEQFF. The V call is TRBV7-7, the J call TRBJ2-1; 11 bases line up with TRBD2. The CDR3 consists of 14 residues. The junction had 3 bases not matched to a gene; V was cut back by 4 bases and J by 7 bases. CDR1 and CDR2 (germline): SSHAT, FNYEAQ (reference sequence). Based on the CDR3 plus reference TRBV7-7 and TRBJ2-1, the full variable domain is GAGVSQSPRYKVTKRGQDVTLRCDPISSHATLYWYQQALGQGPEFLTYFNYEAQPDKSGLPSDRFSAERPEGSISTLTIQRTEQRDSAMYRCASSSGTSGNEQFFGPGTRLTVL.

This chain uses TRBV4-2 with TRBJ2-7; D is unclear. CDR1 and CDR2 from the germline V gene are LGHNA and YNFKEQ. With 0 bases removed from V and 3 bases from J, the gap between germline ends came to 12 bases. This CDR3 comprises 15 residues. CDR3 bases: TGTGCCAGCAGCCAAGATCTGGCAGGCCGCTACGAGCAGTACTTC. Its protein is CASSQDLAGRYEQYF.